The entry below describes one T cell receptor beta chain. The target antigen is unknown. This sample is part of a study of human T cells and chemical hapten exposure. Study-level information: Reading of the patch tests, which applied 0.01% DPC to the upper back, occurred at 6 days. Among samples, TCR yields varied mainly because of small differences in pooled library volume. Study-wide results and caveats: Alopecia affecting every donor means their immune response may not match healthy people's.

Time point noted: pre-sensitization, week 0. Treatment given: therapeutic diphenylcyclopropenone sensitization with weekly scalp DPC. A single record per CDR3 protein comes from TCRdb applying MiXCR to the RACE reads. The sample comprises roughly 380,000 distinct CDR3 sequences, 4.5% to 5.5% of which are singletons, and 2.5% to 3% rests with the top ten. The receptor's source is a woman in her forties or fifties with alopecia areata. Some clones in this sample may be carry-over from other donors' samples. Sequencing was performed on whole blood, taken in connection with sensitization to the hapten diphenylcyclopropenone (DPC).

CDR3 bases: TGTGCCAGCAGCTTTCCGGCGGCCTATAATTCACCCCTCCACTTT. Amino acid sequence: CASSFPAAYNSPLHF. The chain combines TRBV5-6 with TRBJ1-6, with no clear D. Trimming stripped 2 bases from V and 2 bases from J, with 8 bases between. The CDR3 runs 15 residues. Germline lookup yields CDR1 SGHDT and CDR2 YYEEEE.